These 20 T cell receptor beta chains were sequenced from one sample in a study of blood T cell repertoires in COVID-19. Clones were read by immunoSEQ multiplex PCR, and TCRdb kept only the in-frame ones, dropping some. Of about 98,000 clones in the sample, around nine tenths were seen once. The sequencing input was peripheral blood. These receptor sequences come from a woman aged 45-65 years with COVID-19, enrolled during active disease.

V is TRBV6-2 or TRBV6-3 and J is TRBJ1-5; 10 nucleotides agree with TRBD1. The trim removed 5 bases at V and 7 bases at J, leaving 20 bases unmatched. The germline V gene encodes CDR1 MNHEY and CDR2 SVGEGT. The CDR3 length is 19 residues. CDR3 region: CASSIRELTGGRWDQPQHF. DNA of the CDR3: TGTGCCAGCAGTATACGGGAGTTGACAGGGGGCCGATGGGACCAGCCCCAGCATTTT.

This clone has only one observation. The chain is built from TRBV2 and TRBJ1-2; D might be TRBD1 (6 bases). CDR3 length: 14 residues. Germline-derived CDR1 and CDR2 are SNHLY and FYNNEI. V lost 7 bases to trimming and J lost 6 bases, with 18 bases between them. DNA for the CDR3: TGTGCCAGCACCAATCTACAGGGAAGAAATGGCTACACCTTC. This gives the protein CASTNLQGRNGYTF.

The table lists this clone with a few counts. The gene calls are TRBV19 and TRBJ1-6; the match to TRBD1 covers 11 bases. The CDR3 has 16 amino acids. J lost 2 bases, V lost 7 bases, and 4 bases had no gene match. CDR1 is LNHDA and CDR2 is SQIVND in the germline V gene (reference sequence). The CDR3, as DNA: TGTGCCAGTAACCCGGGACAGGGGGCCTATAATTCACCCCTCCACTTT. Protein product: CASNPGQGAYNSPLHF.

On this clone itself: This sample includes further DNA sequences coding for the same CDR3. The chain carries TRBV19 and TRBJ2-2; perhaps TRBD1 as D (5 bases). The germline gives CDR1 LNHDA, CDR2 SQIVND (reference sequence). There are 13 residues in the CDR3. V was cut by 3 bases and J by 5 bases, with 7 bases left in between. In DNA, the CDR3 is TGTGCCAGTAGTATCAGGGTAACCGGGGAGCTGTTTTTT. Amino acid sequence: CASSIRVTGELFF.

The chain links TRBV3-1 (or the pseudogene TRBV3-2) to TRBJ1-3, with D tentatively TRBD1 (6 bases). Germline V gene sequence: CDR1 LGHDT, CDR2 YNNKEL (reference sequence). CDR3 length equals 16 residues. V was cut by 4 bases and J by 4 bases, with 17 bases left in between. CDR3 protein: CASSRQNGGRGNTIYF. The DNA of the CDR3 is TGTGCCAGCAGCCGGCAAAACGGGGGGCGCGGAAACACCATATATTTT.

This clone was found once. CDR3 in DNA: TGTGCCAGCAGTTACCGACCACCGGACAGTAACACTGAAGCTTTCTTT. Encoded protein: CASSYRPPDSNTEAFF. The chain uses TRBV6-5 and TRBJ1-1, with a possible D match to TRBD1 (6 bases). V lost 2 bases to trimming and J lost 2 bases, with 15 bases between them. CDR1 is MNHEY, CDR2 SVGAGI, per germline. This CDR3 is 16 amino acids long.

The rearrangement links TRBV14 to TRBJ1-2; the match to TRBD1 covers 9 bases. Germline trimming cut 6 bases from V and 6 bases from J; bases unmatched to any gene: 14. Germline-derived CDR1 and CDR2 are SGHDN and FVKESK. The CDR3 length is 16 residues. This CDR3 is CASRGTGGGMSHGYTF. In nucleotides, the CDR3 is TGTGCCAGCAGAGGTACAGGGGGCGGCATGTCGCATGGCTACACCTTC. Combining the CDR3 with reference TRBV14 and TRBJ1-2 gives the whole variable domain EAGVTQFPSHSVIEKGQTVTLRCDPISGHDNLYWYRRVMGKEIKFLLHFVKESKQDESGMPNNRFLAERTGGTYSTLKVQPAELEDSGVYFCASRGTGGGMSHGYTFGSGTRLTVV.

V gene TRBV10-3 combines with J gene TRBJ1-2; D unclear. The CDR3 loop spans 14 amino acids. Looked up from germline, CDR1 is ENHRY and CDR2 is SYGVKD. Trimming took 10 bases from V and 2 from J, leaving 17 bases between them. The CDR3 reads CATLMSSANYGYTF. The CDR3 nucleotides read TGTGCCACCTTAATGTCGTCTGCGAACTATGGCTACACCTTC.

The gene calls are TRBV7-3 and TRBJ1-1; D uncertain. V was cut by 3 bases and J by 1 base, with 6 bases left in between. Germline V gene data show CDR1 as SGHTA and CDR2 as FQGTGA. This CDR3 has 13 residues. Here the CDR3 DNA reads TGTGCCAGCAGCTTTGGCAGGAACACTGAAGCTTTCTTT. This codes for CASSFGRNTEAFF.

This clone was seen once. The chain carries TRBV19 and TRBJ1-5, with 7 bases that match TRBD1. Germline CDR1 is LNHDA and CDR2 is SQIVND (reference sequence). V lost 1 base and J lost 7; bases outside the gene matches: 1. The CDR3 contains 13 residues. CDR3 region: CASSIGDSQPQHF. The CDR3 region has the DNA TGTGCCAGTAGTATAGGGGACAGCCAGCCCCAGCATTTT.

The V call is TRBV19, the J call TRBJ2-2, with a possible D match to TRBD1 (8 bases). The CDR3 runs 16 residues. With 7 bases removed from V and 4 bases from J, the gap between germline ends came to 19 bases. CDR1 and CDR2 (germline): LNHDA, SQIVND (reference sequence). CDR3 residues: CASNAPGGQATGELFF. Written as DNA, the CDR3 is TGTGCCAGTAATGCCCCGGGGGGACAGGCCACCGGGGAGCTGTTTTTT.

This rearrangement joins TRBV5-4 to TRBJ2-3, with 14 nucleotides matching TRBD2. CDR3 size: 16 residues. Germline V CDR1 and CDR2: SGHNT, YYREEE (reference sequence). The V and J ends lost 4 bases and 6 bases, in that order; junction bases with no gene match: 7. The CDR3 region has the DNA TGTGCCAGCAGCCCCCGGACTAGCGGGGGGTCCGATACGCAGTATTTT. Protein: CASSPRTSGGSDTQYF.

This chain links TRBV4-3 with TRBJ1-5; D is unresolved. CDR3 length: 15 amino acids. Trimming stripped 0 bases from V and 9 bases from J, with 15 bases between. Germline V gene data show CDR1 as LGHNA and CDR2 as YSLEER. The CDR3: CASSQDTAGFGPQHF. The DNA for the CDR3 is TGCGCCAGCAGCCAAGATACCGCGGGGTTTGGGCCCCAGCATTTT.

This chain connects TRBV5-1 to TRBJ1-2, with D maybe TRBD1 (6 bases). The CDR3 totals 18 residues. Trimming took 5 bases from V and 8 from J, leaving 31 bases between them. Germline CDR1 is SGHRS and CDR2 is YFSETQ. The CDR3 DNA sequence: TGCGCCAGCAGAATTGACCCCACAGGGCAGGGGAAATATGGCGGCTACACCTTC. Protein: CASRIDPTGQGKYGGYTF.

The rearrangement links TRBV7-2 to TRBJ1-1; D may be TRBD1 (5 bases). Germline values: CDR1 SGHTA, CDR2 FQGNSA. V shed 5 bases and J shed 6 bases, with 16 bases lying between them. CDR3 length equals 14 residues. In nucleotides, the CDR3 is TGTGCCAGCAGCGCCGACGGGGGAGGGGCTGAAGCTTTCTTT. It codes for CASSADGGGAEAFF.

The genes are TRBV7-8 and TRBJ1-1, with 7 positions matching TRBD1. V lost 5 bases to trimming and J lost 6 bases; unmatched junction nucleotides: 6. The CDR3 consists of 13 residues. Germline loops: CDR1 SGHVS, CDR2 FQNEAQ. CDR3 sequence (DNA): TGTGCCAGCAGCGCCCGGACAGGCCCTGAAGCTTTCTTT. Its translation: CASSARTGPEAFF.

This clone showed up just once. The V gene is TRBV5-6, the J gene TRBJ1-1, with 10 bases fitting TRBD1. J lost 5 bases, V lost 3 bases, and 10 bases had no gene match. The CDR3 runs 16 residues. Per the germline V gene, CDR1 is SGHDT and CDR2 is YYEEEE. The CDR3 nucleotides read TGTGCCAGCAGCTACATAAACTCGGGACAGGGGACTGAAGCTTTCTTT. Its protein is CASSYINSGQGTEAFF. The full variable domain, in which reference TRBV5-6 and TRBJ1-1 provide the parts outside the CDR3, is DAGVTQSPTHLIKTRGQQVTLRCSPKSGHDTVSWYQQALGQGPQFIFQYYEEEERQRGNFPDRFSGHQFPNYSSELNVNALLLGDSALYLCASSYINSGQGTEAFFGQGTRLTVV.

The V gene is TRBV28, the J gene TRBJ1-2; D gene ambiguous. Trimming pared 3 bases from V and 3 bases from J, leaving 5 bases between. This CDR3 has 12 amino acids. Germline CDR1 reads MDHEN; CDR2 reads SYDVKM. CDR3 protein: CASSLQDYGYTF. For the CDR3, the DNA is TGTGCCAGCAGTTTGCAGGACTATGGCTACACCTTC.

The rearrangement links TRBV5-1 to TRBJ1-1; D call uncertain. V was cut by 0 bases and J by 8 bases, with 11 bases left in between. CDR1 and CDR2 from the germline V gene are SGHRS and YFSETQ. This CDR3 region has 13 residues. This CDR3 reads CASSLVGGFEAFF. In DNA form, the CDR3 reads TGCGCCAGCAGCTTGGTAGGAGGGTTCGAAGCTTTCTTT.

The V and J genes are TRBV10-3 and TRBJ1-2, with 9 bases aligning to TRBD1. Germline loops: CDR1 ENHRY, CDR2 SYGVKD. The CDR3 has 12 residues. J lost 8 bases, V lost 10 bases, and 8 bases had no gene match. The chain's CDR3 is CATGDRVSGYTF. The DNA for the CDR3 is TGTGCCACCGGGGACAGGGTCAGCGGCTACACCTTC.